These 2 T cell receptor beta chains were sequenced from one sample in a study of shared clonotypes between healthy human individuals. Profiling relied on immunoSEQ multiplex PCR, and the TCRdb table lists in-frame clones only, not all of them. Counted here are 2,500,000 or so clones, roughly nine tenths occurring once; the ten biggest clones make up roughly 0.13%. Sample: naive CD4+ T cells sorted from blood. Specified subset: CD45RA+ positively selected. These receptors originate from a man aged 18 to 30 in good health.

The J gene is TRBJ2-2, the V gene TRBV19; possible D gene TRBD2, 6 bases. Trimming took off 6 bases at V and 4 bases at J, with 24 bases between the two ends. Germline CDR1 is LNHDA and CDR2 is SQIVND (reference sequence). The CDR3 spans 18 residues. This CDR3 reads CASRIPGGAGRLTGELFF. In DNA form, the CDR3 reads TGTGCCAGTAGGATCCCCGGAGGTGCGGGGAGACTCACCGGGGAGCTGTTTTTT.

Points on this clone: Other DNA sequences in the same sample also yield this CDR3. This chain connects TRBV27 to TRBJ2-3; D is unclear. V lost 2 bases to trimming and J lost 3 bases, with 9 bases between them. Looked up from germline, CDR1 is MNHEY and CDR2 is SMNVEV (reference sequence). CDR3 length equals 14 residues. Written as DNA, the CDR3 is TGTGCCAGCAGTTTAGGGCACCCAACAGATACGCAGTATTTT. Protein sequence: CASSLGHPTDTQYF.